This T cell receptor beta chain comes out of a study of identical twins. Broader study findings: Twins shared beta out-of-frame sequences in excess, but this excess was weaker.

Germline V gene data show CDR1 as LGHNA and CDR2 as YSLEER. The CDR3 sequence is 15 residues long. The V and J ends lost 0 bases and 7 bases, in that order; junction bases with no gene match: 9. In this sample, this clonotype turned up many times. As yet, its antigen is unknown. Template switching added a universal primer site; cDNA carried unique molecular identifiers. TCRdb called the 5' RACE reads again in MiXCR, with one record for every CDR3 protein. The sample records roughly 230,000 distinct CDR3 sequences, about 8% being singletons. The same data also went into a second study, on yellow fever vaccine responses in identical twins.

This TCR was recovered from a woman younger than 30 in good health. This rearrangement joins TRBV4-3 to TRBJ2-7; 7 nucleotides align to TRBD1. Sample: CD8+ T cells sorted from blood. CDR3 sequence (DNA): TGCGCCAGCAGCCAAGATGCCTACGGACAGGAGGAGCAGTACTTC. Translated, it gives CASSQDAYGQEEQYF.